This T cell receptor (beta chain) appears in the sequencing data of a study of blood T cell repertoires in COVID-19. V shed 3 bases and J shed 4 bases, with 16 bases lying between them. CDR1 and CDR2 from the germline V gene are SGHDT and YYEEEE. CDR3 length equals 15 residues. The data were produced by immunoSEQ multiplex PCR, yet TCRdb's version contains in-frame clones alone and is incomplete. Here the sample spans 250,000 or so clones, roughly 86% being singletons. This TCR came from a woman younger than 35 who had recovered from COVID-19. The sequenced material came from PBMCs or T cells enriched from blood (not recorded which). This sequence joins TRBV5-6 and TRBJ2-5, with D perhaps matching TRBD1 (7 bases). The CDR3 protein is CASSYGWQGGETQYF. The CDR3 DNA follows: TGTGCCAGCAGCTATGGTTGGCAGGGGGGAGAGACCCAGTACTTC.